These 29 T cell receptor beta chains came from one sample sequenced in a study of cytomegalovirus exposure and HLA in healthy donors. PCR involved 60 Vbeta and 13 Jbeta primers. Here immunoSEQ multiplex PCR was the method, and the copy in TCRdb shows in-frame clones only, minus some. The table shows approximately 89,000 clones, with less than 75% occurring only once. Material: PBMCs. The source of these receptors is a woman in her twenties or thirties in good health and CMV-seropositive.

The V and J genes are TRBV27 and TRBJ1-6, with D perhaps matching TRBD1 (5 bases). Germline CDR1 reads MNHEY; CDR2 reads SMNVEV (reference sequence). Trimming cost V 7 bases and J 9 bases, with 19 bases left between them. The CDR3 sequence is 15 residues long. The CDR3 loop reads CASTTHERQGSPLHF. CDR3 coding DNA: TGTGCCAGCACGACCCATGAGAGGCAGGGTTCACCCCTCCACTTT.

The chain links TRBV2 to TRBJ1-4; D is possibly TRBD1 (5 bases). The CDR3 is made up of 14 amino acids. Germline V gene data show CDR1 as SNHLY and CDR2 as FYNNEI. Trimming shortened V by 6 bases and J by 4 bases, and 12 bases separated the two germline ends. The CDR3 DNA follows: TGTGCCAGCAGCCGCCGACAGTATAATGAAAAACTGTTTTTT. Amino acids: CASSRRQYNEKLFF.

In DNA form, the CDR3 reads TGTGCCAGCAGCTTAGGGACAGGGAGGGAAGAGACCCAGTACTTC. Amino acid sequence: CASSLGTGREETQYF. The genes are TRBV7-7 and TRBJ2-5, with D possibly TRBD1 on 8 matching bases. Looked up from germline, CDR1 is SSHAT and CDR2 is FNYEAQ (reference sequence). The CDR3 loop spans 15 amino acids. V lost 1 base, J lost 3 bases, and 12 bases lay in between.

The V call is TRBV7-9, the J call TRBJ1-2, with D possibly being TRBD1 (5 bases). V shed 7 bases and J shed 7 bases, with 22 bases lying between them. Germline V gives CDR1 SEHNR, CDR2 FQNEAQ (reference sequence). The CDR3 contains 15 residues. The CDR3 DNA is TGTGCCAGCATCACCCCCACGGGGGATGGACCTGGCTACACCTTC. Its protein product is CASITPTGDGPGYTF.

CDR3 in DNA: TGTGCCAGCAGCTCGCTCGGCGGAGCGCTCTATGGCTACACCTTC. This sequence encodes CASSSLGGALYGYTF. The chain carries TRBV7-2 and TRBJ1-2; unclear D gene. Germline lookup yields CDR1 SGHTA and CDR2 FQGNSA. The CDR3 consists of 15 residues. Trimming pared 4 bases from V and 4 bases from J, leaving 16 bases between.

The chain has TRBV29-1 and TRBJ1-1; 7 bases are a match to TRBD1. Germline CDR1 reads SQVTM; CDR2 reads ANQGSEA. The CDR3 covers 13 residues. V was pared by 4 bases and J by 4 bases, with 6 bases of the junction left unmatched. The CDR3 is CSVGAQGVTEAFF. The DNA of the CDR3 is TGCAGCGTTGGTGCTCAGGGGGTCACTGAAGCTTTCTTT.

The rearrangement uses TRBV10-2 and TRBJ1-5; no definite D call. Germline lookup yields CDR1 WSHSY and CDR2 SAAADI. Trimming cost V 8 bases and J 2 bases, with 7 bases left between them. The CDR3 covers 12 residues. CDR3 region: CASGQGNQPQHF. In DNA, the CDR3 is TGCGCCAGCGGGCAGGGCAATCAGCCCCAGCATTTT.

The chain joins TRBV19 to TRBJ1-2; 9 bases map to TRBD1. Per the germline V gene, CDR1 is LNHDA and CDR2 is SQIVND (reference sequence). CDR3 length: 16 amino acids. The V gene end was trimmed by 7 bases and the J gene end by 4 bases; junction bases not matched to a gene: 13. This CDR3 reads CASTGTGSVLGYGYTF. CDR3 bases: TGTGCCAGTACCGGGACAGGGAGCGTCTTGGGCTATGGCTACACCTTC.

The chain carries TRBV14 and TRBJ2-1; 8 bases fit TRBD1. Germline CDR1 SGHDN, CDR2 FVKESK. The CDR3 runs 18 residues. Germline trimming cut 1 base from V and 4 bases from J; bases unmatched to any gene: 12. CDR3: CASSQVPAWDRQYNEQFF. CDR3 DNA sequence: TGTGCCAGCAGCCAAGTGCCCGCATGGGACAGGCAGTACAATGAGCAGTTCTTC.

The chain employs TRBV7-3 and TRBJ2-3; 15 bases line up with TRBD2. J lost 3 bases, V lost 5 bases, and 3 bases had no gene match. The CDR3 has 16 amino acids. Germline CDR1 SGHTA, CDR2 FQGTGA. The CDR3: CASSAGLAGGTDTQYF. The DNA of the CDR3 is TGTGCCAGCAGCGCGGGACTAGCGGGGGGAACAGATACGCAGTATTTT.

This chain uses TRBV18 with TRBJ2-7; a weak D match, TRBD1 (6 bases). CDR1 KGHSH and CDR2 LQKENI come from the germline V gene. The CDR3 totals 13 residues. Trimming took off 3 bases at V and 6 bases at J, with 12 bases between the two ends. In nucleotides, the CDR3 is TGTGCCAGCTCACCTAGAGGACAGCGCGAGCAGTACTTC. This codes for CASSPRGQREQYF.

The gene calls are TRBV15 and TRBJ2-1; tentatively, D is TRBD2 (6 bases). The germline V gene encodes CDR1 LNHNV and CDR2 YYDKDF (reference sequence). The ends were cut back, 2 bases at V and 0 bases at J, with 11 bases in the middle. The CDR3 extends over 16 amino acids. CDR3 DNA sequence: TGTGCCACCAGCAGAACGACGGGGGTCTCCTACAATGAGCAGTTCTTC. Encoded protein: CATSRTTGVSYNEQFF.

This clone has just a few counts. The CDR3 DNA is TGTGCCAGCAGTTGGGGACAGTCCTACAATGAGCAGTTCTTC. Translated: CASSWGQSYNEQFF. The chain is built from TRBV6-6 and TRBJ2-1; 7 bases map to TRBD1. With 4 bases clipped from V and 1 base from J, the junction kept 1 base outside the gene matches. The CDR3 length is 14 residues. The germline V gene has CDR1 MNHNY and CDR2 SVGAGI (reference sequence).

This clone occurred once. The chain couples TRBV2 to TRBJ2-5; 8 bases line up with TRBD2. The V gene's germline CDR1 is SNHLY and CDR2 FYNNEI. V was pared by 8 bases and J by 5 bases, with 4 bases of the junction left unmatched. This CDR3 is 12 amino acids long. This chain's CDR3 is CASSSGGETQYF. The CDR3 DNA sequence: TGTGCCAGCTCTTCGGGGGGGGAGACCCAGTACTTC.

Details on this clone: One junction end does not reproduce the germline sequence, and a read error may be involved. The chain recombines TRBV6-5 with TRBJ2-1, with D hard to call. The CDR3 loop spans 12 amino acids. CDR1 MNHEY and CDR2 SVGAGI come from the germline V gene. CDR3 in amino acids: CASSYSFNEQFF. In nucleotides, the CDR3 is TGTGCCAGCAGTTACTCCTTCAATGAGCAGTTCTTC.

This clone showed up just a few times. The genes are TRBV9 and TRBJ1-6; D possibly corresponds to TRBD1 (5 bases). V was clipped by 0 bases and J by 10 bases, with 11 bases between them. Per the germline V gene, CDR1 is SGDLS and CDR2 is YYNGEE. The length of the CDR3 is 14 residues. The CDR3 spells CASSVEGVYSPLHF. CDR3 sequence (DNA): TGTGCCAGCAGCGTAGAAGGGGTTTACTCACCCCTCCACTTT.

This clone showed up just a few times. This chain connects TRBV29-1 to TRBJ2-5; D gene ambiguous. Germline lookup yields CDR1 SQVTM and CDR2 ANQGSEA. The CDR3 totals 11 residues. Trimming stripped 7 bases from V and 11 bases from J, with 17 bases between. The CDR3 protein is CSGRVDLEQYF. Here the CDR3 DNA reads TGCAGCGGCCGGGTCGATTTAGAGCAGTACTTC.

Notes on this clone: The identical CDR3 is also encoded by other nucleotide sequences in the sample. The chain couples TRBV6-1 to TRBJ1-5; D ambiguous. The CDR3 totals 12 residues. The ends were cut back, 4 bases at V and 4 bases at J, with 5 bases in the middle. The germline V gene encodes CDR1 MNHNS and CDR2 SASEGT. CDR3 amino acids: CASSVLNQPQHF. CDR3 nucleotides: TGTGCCAGCAGTGTATTAAATCAGCCCCAGCATTTT.

The V call is TRBV11-2, the J call TRBJ1-3; 10 bases line up with TRBD1. The CDR3 covers 18 residues. Germline-derived CDR1 and CDR2 are SGHAT and FQNNGV. Germline trimming cut 5 bases from V and 1 base from J; bases unmatched to any gene: 11. DNA of the CDR3: TGTGCCAGCAGCCGCATCGGCGGGACAGGGGAGTCTGGAAACACCATATATTTT. Amino acid sequence: CASSRIGGTGESGNTIYF.

This clone was observed a single time. V and J are TRBV7-2 and TRBJ1-6; D is possibly TRBD1 (5 bases). The V and J ends lost 6 bases and 4 bases respectively, with 7 bases between them. CDR3 length: 13 residues. Looked up from germline, CDR1 is SGHTA and CDR2 is FQGNSA. The CDR3 DNA reads TGTGCCAGCAGAAGGGGTTATAATTCACCCCTCCACTTT. Translated: CASRRGYNSPLHF.

Comment on this clone: A read error may produce the germline difference seen at one junction end. V is TRBV4-1 and J is TRBJ1-2, with D perhaps matching TRBD1 (6 bases). This CDR3 is built from 16 residues. Germline V gene data show CDR1 as MGHRA and CDR2 as YSYEKL. CDR3 amino acids: CASSQDPDRPSYGYPF. The CDR3 region has the DNA TGCGCCAGCAGCCAAGACCCCGACAGGCCATCCTATGGCTACCCCTTC.

This clone was seen a single time. The chain links TRBV11-2 to TRBJ2-5, with TRBD1 matching over 10 bases. Germline V gene lookup returns CDR1 SGHAT and CDR2 FQNNGV. CDR3 length equals 17 residues. Germline trimming cut 5 bases from V and 4 bases from J; bases unmatched to any gene: 13. The CDR3: CASSPLSGDRGAETQYF. CDR3 sequence (DNA): TGTGCCAGCAGCCCCCTTTCCGGGGACAGGGGAGCAGAGACCCAGTACTTC.

This chain links TRBV27 with TRBJ2-2, with a tentative D call TRBD2 (7 bases). The CDR3 has 13 amino acids. V lost 4 bases and J lost 8, with 11 bases in between. Germline assignment: CDR1 MNHEY and CDR2 SMNVEV (reference sequence). The DNA for the CDR3 is TGTGCCAGCAGTTCGGCGGGGGCGGGGGAGCTGTTTTTT. Its protein product is CASSSAGAGELFF.

This clone was seen a few times. The gene calls are TRBV30 and TRBJ1-3; 10 bases are shared with TRBD1. The CDR3 length is 13 residues. Germline V gene lookup returns CDR1 GTSNPN and CDR2 SVGIG (reference sequence). J lost 3 bases, V lost 8 bases, and 4 bases had no gene match. CDR3 nucleotides: TGTGCCCGGACAGGGGGAAGTGGAAACACCATATATTTT. It yields the protein CARTGGSGNTIYF. The entire variable domain, with the rest obtained from reference TRBV30 and TRBJ1-3, is as follows: SQTIHQWPATLVQPVGSPLSLECTVEGTSNPNLYWYRQAAGRGLQLLFYSVGIGQISSEVPQNLSASRPQDRQFILSSKKLLLSDSGFYLCARTGGSGNTIYFGEGSWLTVV.

V usage is TRBV7-3 and J usage is TRBJ2-3, with D possibly matching TRBD2 (7 bases). The V gene lost 4 bases and the J gene lost 1 base, with 12 bases spanning the gap. Germline assignment: CDR1 SGHTA and CDR2 FQGTGA. The CDR3 is made up of 15 amino acids. The CDR3 spells CASSSGGGRTDTQYF. CDR3 sequence (DNA): TGTGCCAGCAGCTCCGGCGGGGGCCGCACAGATACGCAGTATTTT.

This chain links TRBV7-3 with TRBJ2-2; TRBD2 matches 15 bases. The V gene end was trimmed by 5 bases and the J gene end by 4 bases; junction bases not matched to a gene: 8. CDR3 length: 18 residues. Germline assignment: CDR1 SGHTA and CDR2 FQGTGA. The CDR3: CASSPRTSGGARTGELFF. In DNA, the CDR3 is TGTGCCAGCAGCCCTCGGACTAGCGGGGGGGCCCGCACCGGGGAGCTGTTTTTT.

This sequence joins TRBV5-4 and TRBJ2-7; 9 bases are shared with TRBD2. Unmatched junction bases numbered 6, after V lost 2 bases and J lost 3 bases. The CDR3 is 15 amino acids. CDR1 SGHNT and CDR2 YYREEE come from the germline V gene (reference sequence). The CDR3 coding sequence is TGTGCCAGCAGCTTTGGTGAACTAGCGGGCTACGAGCAGTACTTC. Translated: CASSFGELAGYEQYF.

The rearrangement joins TRBV6-5 to TRBJ2-1, with TRBD1 matching over 8 bases. Trimming cost V 6 bases and J 6 bases; bases outside gene matches: 7. In germline, CDR1 is MNHEY, CDR2 SVGAGI. CDR3 length equals 14 residues. CDR3 amino acids: CASRDRDEPNEQFF. CDR3 DNA: TGTGCCAGCAGGGACAGGGATGAGCCCAATGAGCAGTTCTTC.

This clone was counted only a few times. This chain uses TRBV6-5 with TRBJ2-2, with unresolved D. This CDR3 comprises 12 residues. CDR1 is MNHEY and CDR2 is SVGAGI in the germline V gene. The V and J ends lost 6 bases and 7 bases respectively, with 9 bases between them. The CDR3 sequence is CASRFSGGELFF. CDR3 sequence (DNA): TGTGCCAGCAGGTTTAGTGGCGGGGAGCTGTTTTTT.